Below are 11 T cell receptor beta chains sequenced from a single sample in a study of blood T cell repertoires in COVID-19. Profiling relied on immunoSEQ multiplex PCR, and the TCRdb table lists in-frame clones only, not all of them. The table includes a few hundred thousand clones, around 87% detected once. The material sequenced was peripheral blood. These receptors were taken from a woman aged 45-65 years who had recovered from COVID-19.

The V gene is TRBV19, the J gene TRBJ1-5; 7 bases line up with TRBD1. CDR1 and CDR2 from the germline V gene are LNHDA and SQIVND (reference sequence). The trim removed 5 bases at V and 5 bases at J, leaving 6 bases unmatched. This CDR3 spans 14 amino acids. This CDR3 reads CASSGGTGDQPQHF. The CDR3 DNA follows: TGTGCCAGTAGTGGGGGAACAGGGGATCAGCCCCAGCATTTT.

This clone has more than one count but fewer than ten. CDR3 bases: TGTGCCAGTAGTATACACTCCGACACTGAAGCTTTCTTT. Its translation: CASSIHSDTEAFF. The J gene is TRBJ1-1, the V gene TRBV19; no clear D gene. V lost 2 bases and J 3 bases, leaving 7 bases between the germline ends. The CDR3 spans 13 residues. In germline, CDR1 is LNHDA, CDR2 SQIVND (reference sequence).

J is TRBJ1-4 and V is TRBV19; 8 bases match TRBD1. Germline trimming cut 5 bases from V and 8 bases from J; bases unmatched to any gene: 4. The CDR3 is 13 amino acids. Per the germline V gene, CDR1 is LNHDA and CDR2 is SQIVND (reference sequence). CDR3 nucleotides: TGTGCCAGTAGTCCACGGGACAGGGAAAAACTGTTTTTT. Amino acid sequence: CASSPRDREKLFF. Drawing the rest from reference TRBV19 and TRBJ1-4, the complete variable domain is DGGITQSPKYLFRKEGQNVTLSCEQNLNHDAMYWYRQDPGQGLRLIYYSQIVNDFQKGDIAEGYSVSREKKESFPLTVTSAQKNPTAFYLCASSPRDREKLFFGSGTQLSVL.

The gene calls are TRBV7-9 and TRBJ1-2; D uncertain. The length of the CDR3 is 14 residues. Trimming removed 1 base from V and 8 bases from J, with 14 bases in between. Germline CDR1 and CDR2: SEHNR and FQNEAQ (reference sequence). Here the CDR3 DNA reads TGTGCCAGCAGCTTAGATTTGGGCCCTAGCGGCTACACCTTC. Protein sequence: CASSLDLGPSGYTF.

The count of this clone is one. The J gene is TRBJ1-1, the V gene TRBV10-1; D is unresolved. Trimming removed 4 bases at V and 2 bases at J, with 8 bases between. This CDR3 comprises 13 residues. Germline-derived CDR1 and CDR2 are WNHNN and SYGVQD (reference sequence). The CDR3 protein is CASSVGPNTEAFF. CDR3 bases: TGCGCCAGCAGTGTGGGCCCCAACACTGAAGCTTTCTTT.

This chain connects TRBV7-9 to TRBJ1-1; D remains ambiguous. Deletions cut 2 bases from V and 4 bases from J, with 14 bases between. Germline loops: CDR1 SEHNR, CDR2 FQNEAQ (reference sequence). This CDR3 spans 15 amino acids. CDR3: CASSLQSGVGTEAFF. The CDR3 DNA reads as TGTGCCAGCAGCTTACAGTCCGGGGTAGGCACTGAAGCTTTCTTT. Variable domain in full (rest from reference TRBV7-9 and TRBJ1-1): DTGVSQNPRHKITKRGQNVTFRCDPISEHNRLYWYRQTLGQGPEFLTYFQNEAQLEKSRLLSDRFSAERPKGSFSTLEIQRTEQGDSAMYLCASSLQSGVGTEAFFGQGTRLTVV.

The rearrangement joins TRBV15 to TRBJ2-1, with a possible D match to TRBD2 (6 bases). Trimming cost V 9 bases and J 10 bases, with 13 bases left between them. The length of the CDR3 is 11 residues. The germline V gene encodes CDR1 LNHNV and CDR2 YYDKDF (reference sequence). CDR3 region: CATHGGLEQFF. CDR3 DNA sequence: TGTGCCACTCACGGGGGATTGGAGCAGTTCTTC.

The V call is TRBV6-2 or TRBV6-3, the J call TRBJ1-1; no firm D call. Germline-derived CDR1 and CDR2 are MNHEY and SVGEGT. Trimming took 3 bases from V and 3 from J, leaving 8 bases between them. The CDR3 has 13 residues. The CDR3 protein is CASSYLADTEAFF. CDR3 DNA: TGTGCCAGCAGTTATTTGGCGGACACTGAAGCTTTCTTT.

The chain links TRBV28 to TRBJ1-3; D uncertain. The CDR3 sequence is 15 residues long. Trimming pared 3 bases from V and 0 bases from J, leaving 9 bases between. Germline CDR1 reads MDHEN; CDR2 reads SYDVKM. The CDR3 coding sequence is TGTGCCAGCAGTTTGCACAGCCTCTCTGGAAACACCATATATTTT. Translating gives CASSLHSLSGNTIYF.

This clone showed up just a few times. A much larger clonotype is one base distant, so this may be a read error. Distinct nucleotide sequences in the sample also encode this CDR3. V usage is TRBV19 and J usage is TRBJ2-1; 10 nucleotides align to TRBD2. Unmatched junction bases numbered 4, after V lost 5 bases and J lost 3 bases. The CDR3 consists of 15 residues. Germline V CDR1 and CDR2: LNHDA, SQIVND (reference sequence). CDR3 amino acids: CASSVTSGDYNEQFF. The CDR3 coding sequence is TGTGCCAGTAGTGTTACTAGCGGGGACTACAATGAGCAGTTCTTC.

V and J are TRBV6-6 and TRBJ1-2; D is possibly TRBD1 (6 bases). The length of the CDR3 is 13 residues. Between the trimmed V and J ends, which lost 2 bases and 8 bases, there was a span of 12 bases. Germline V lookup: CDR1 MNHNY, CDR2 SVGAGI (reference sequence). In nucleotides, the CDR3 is TGTGCCAGCAGTTACGACAGGCAAGGGGGCTACACCTTC. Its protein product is CASSYDRQGGYTF.